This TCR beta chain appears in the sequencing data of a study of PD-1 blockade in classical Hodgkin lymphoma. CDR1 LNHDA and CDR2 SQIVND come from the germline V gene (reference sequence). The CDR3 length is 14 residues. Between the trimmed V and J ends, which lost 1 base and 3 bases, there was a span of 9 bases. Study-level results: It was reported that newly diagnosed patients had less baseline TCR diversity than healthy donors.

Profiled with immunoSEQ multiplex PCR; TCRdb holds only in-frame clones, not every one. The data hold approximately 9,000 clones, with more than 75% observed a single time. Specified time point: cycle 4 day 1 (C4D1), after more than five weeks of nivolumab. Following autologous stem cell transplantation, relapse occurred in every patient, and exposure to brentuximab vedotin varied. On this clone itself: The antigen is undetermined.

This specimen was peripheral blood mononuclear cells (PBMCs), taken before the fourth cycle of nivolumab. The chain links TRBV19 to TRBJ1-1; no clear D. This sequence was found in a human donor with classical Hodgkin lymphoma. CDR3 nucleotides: TGTGCCAGTAGTATAGGGCCCGAGTACACTGAAGCTTTCTTT. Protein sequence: CASSIGPEYTEAFF.